This passage covers 31 T cell receptor beta chains from one sample sequenced in a study of a mutant IDH1 vaccine in newly diagnosed glioma. Their recognized antigens are unknown. As to time point: week 23, last vaccination. Vaccinated patients received 300 ug of mutant IDH1 20-mer peptide per dose, with topical imiquimod. Clones were sequenced by immunoSEQ multiplex PCR, and TCRdb holds only the in-frame ones, with some missing. The data contain about 77,000 clones, approximately 85% of them singletons. The sample here was PBMCs, taken from a glioma patient whose treatment included an IDH1 peptide vaccine. The receptors here all came from a woman in her fifties or sixties with glioma.

The gene calls are TRBV9 and TRBJ1-5; D is possibly TRBD1 (6 bases). Per germline, CDR1 SGDLS and CDR2 YYNGEE. The CDR3 loop spans 14 amino acids. V dropped 2 bases and J dropped 4 bases, with 10 bases sitting between them. CDR3 residues: CASSVGGPNQPQHF. The CDR3 nucleotides read TGTGCCAGCAGCGTGGGGGGGCCAAATCAGCCCCAGCATTTT.

As to this clone: The junction does not match germline at one end; this may be a read error. The chain couples TRBV6-6 to TRBJ2-7; D is possibly TRBD1 (5 bases). The CDR3 has 15 residues. Germline V gene sequence: CDR1 MNHNY, CDR2 SVGAGI (reference sequence). The DNA for the CDR3 is TGTGCCAGCAGCGGAACAGGAGACCCCCACTACGAGCAGTGCTTC. As protein: CASSGTGDPHYEQCF.

The J gene is TRBJ2-3, the V gene TRBV29-1; D gene uncertain. The CDR3 extends over 15 amino acids. Trimming shortened V by 6 bases and J by 0 bases, and 16 bases separated the two germline ends. Germline V gene lookup returns CDR1 SQVTM and CDR2 ANQGSEA. CDR3 loop: CSVLGSANSTDTQYF. As DNA, the CDR3 is TGCAGCGTCCTTGGAAGCGCCAACAGCACAGATACGCAGTATTTT.

The chain couples TRBV28 to TRBJ1-1; D gene ambiguous. V was shortened by 5 bases and J by 5 bases, with 6 bases between the two germline ends. CDR3 length: 11 amino acids. Germline CDR1 MDHEN, CDR2 SYDVKM. CDR3 loop: CASSLTTEAFF. The CDR3 nucleotides read TGTGCCAGCAGTCTGACGACTGAAGCTTTCTTT.

This clone appeared once. The chain carries TRBV5-1 and TRBJ2-5; no reliable D call. The CDR3 is 15 amino acids. Per the germline V gene, CDR1 is SGHRS and CDR2 is YFSETQ. The ends were cut back, 1 base at V and 4 bases at J, with 14 bases in the middle. For the CDR3, the DNA is TGCGCCAGCAGCTTGAATTCCTACTGGGGAGAGACCCAGTACTTC. Translating gives CASSLNSYWGETQYF.

This chain connects TRBV9 to TRBJ1-6; D may be TRBD1 (6 bases). The CDR3 runs to 15 residues. V was trimmed by 3 bases and J by 5 bases, leaving 12 bases between them. Germline V gene data show CDR1 as SGDLS and CDR2 as YYNGEE. CDR3 residues: CASSATGSNNSPLHF. The CDR3 coding sequence is TGTGCCAGCAGCGCCACAGGGTCCAATAATTCACCCCTCCACTTT.

V gene TRBV30 combines with J gene TRBJ1-1; possibly TRBD1 for D (6 bases). CDR3 length: 14 amino acids. Trimming left V 4 bases short and J 3 bases short, with 15 bases between. CDR1 is GTSNPN, CDR2 SVGIG, per germline (reference sequence). CDR3 loop: CAWNWGAGDTEAFF. In DNA, the CDR3 is TGTGCCTGGAACTGGGGGGCGGGGGACACTGAAGCTTTCTTT. The whole variable domain, remainder taken from reference TRBV30 and TRBJ1-1, is SQTIHQWPATLVQPVGSPLSLECTVEGTSNPNLYWYRQAAGRGLQLLFYSVGIGQISSEVPQNLSASRPQDRQFILSSKKLLLSDSGFYLCAWNWGAGDTEAFFGQGTRLTVV.

This clone was seen once. The chain is built from TRBV2 and TRBJ2-3; perhaps TRBD1 as D (7 bases). Trimming pared 8 bases from V and 4 bases from J, leaving 19 bases between. Germline assignment: CDR1 SNHLY and CDR2 FYNNEI. CDR3 length: 15 residues. CDR3 sequence reads: CASGVLGGTADTQYF. The CDR3 DNA reads as TGTGCCAGCGGGGTACTAGGAGGGACAGCAGATACGCAGTATTTT.

V usage is TRBV5-1 and J usage is TRBJ2-7, with TRBD2 identical over 7 bases. This CDR3 spans 14 amino acids. The germline gives CDR1 SGHRS, CDR2 YFSETQ. V lost 6 bases, J lost 3 bases, and 9 bases stayed unmatched. The CDR3 region has the DNA TGCGCCAGCAACTCGGCTAGCGGCGGCTACGAGCAGTACTTC. Translating gives CASNSASGGYEQYF.

V is TRBV7-9 and J is TRBJ2-3; D is possibly TRBD1 (6 bases). V lost 2 bases and J lost 3, with 12 bases in between. Germline lookup yields CDR1 SEHNR and CDR2 FQNEAQ (reference sequence). The CDR3 length is 15 residues. This chain's CDR3 is CASSLWGRLTDTQYF. The DNA of the CDR3 is TGTGCCAGCAGCTTATGGGGGCGTTTGACAGATACGCAGTATTTT. The full variable domain, completed using reference TRBV7-9 and TRBJ2-3, is DTGVSQNPRHKITKRGQNVTFRCDPISEHNRLYWYRQTLGQGPEFLTYFQNEAQLEKSRLLSDRFSAERPKGSFSTLEIQRTEQGDSAMYLCASSLWGRLTDTQYFGPGTRLTVL.

This clone was seen only once. The CDR3 DNA sequence: TGTGCTAGTGGTCCGGCAAAGGGAGCCCCCTGGTATGAGCAGTTCTTC. Translating gives CASGPAKGAPWYEQFF. The gene calls are TRBV12-5 and TRBJ2-1, with a tentative D call TRBD2 (5 bases). The germline CDR1 and CDR2 sequences are LGHNT and FRNRAP. Trimming took off 5 bases at V and 8 bases at J, with 22 bases between the two ends. This CDR3 contains 16 residues.

This clone was detected only once. The J gene is TRBJ1-1, the V gene TRBV5-1, with D perhaps TRBD1 (6 bases). V shed 4 bases and J shed 3 bases, with 28 bases lying between them. CDR3 length equals 19 residues. Germline-derived CDR1 and CDR2 are SGHRS and YFSETQ. CDR3 DNA sequence: TGCGCCAGCAGCCCAGGAAGTTATTACAGTGGGACATCTTACACTGAAGCTTTCTTT. Its translation is CASSPGSYYSGTSYTEAFF.

This clone showed up just a few times. The chain joins TRBV7-2 to TRBJ1-1; possible D gene TRBD1, 5 bases. Trimming removed 4 bases at V and 5 bases at J, with 14 bases between. Per germline, CDR1 SGHTA and CDR2 FQGNSA. The length of the CDR3 is 14 residues. This CDR3 reads CASSWGAGQTEAFF. The CDR3 nucleotides read TGTGCCAGCAGCTGGGGCGCAGGGCAGACTGAAGCTTTCTTT.

J is TRBJ2-7 and V is TRBV11-2, with a possible D match to TRBD1 (6 bases). Germline V gene sequence: CDR1 SGHAT, CDR2 FQNNGV. V was pared by 5 bases and J by 2 bases, with 13 bases between. The CDR3 extends over 14 amino acids. The CDR3 nucleotides read TGTGCCAGCAGCGCCGGGACACATACCTACGAGCAGTACTTC. Its protein is CASSAGTHTYEQYF.

The rearrangement joins TRBV2 to TRBJ1-3; D is unresolved. The V end lost 8 bases, the J end lost 0 bases, and 11 bases lay between the germline ends. The germline CDR1 and CDR2 sequences are SNHLY and FYNNEI. This CDR3 contains 14 residues. CDR3 region: CASLEHFSGNTIYF. The DNA of the CDR3 is TGTGCCAGCTTGGAACACTTCTCTGGAAACACCATATATTTT. The whole variable domain, filled in from reference TRBV2 and TRBJ1-3, reads EPEVTQTPSHQVTQMGQEVILRCVPISNHLYFYWYRQILGQKVEFLVSFYNNEISEKSEIFDDQFSVERPDGSNFTLKIRSTKLEDSAMYFCASLEHFSGNTIYFGEGSWLTVV.

V usage is TRBV27 and J usage is TRBJ2-7; D call uncertain. Trimming cost V 3 bases and J 4 bases, with 19 bases left between them. Germline V gene data show CDR1 as MNHEY and CDR2 as SMNVEV (reference sequence). The CDR3 runs to 16 residues. CDR3 protein: CASSFSFGNEAYEQYF. Written as DNA, the CDR3 is TGTGCCAGCAGTTTCAGTTTTGGGAACGAAGCTTACGAGCAGTACTTC.

The J gene is TRBJ2-3, the V gene TRBV5-1; 11 positions match TRBD2. CDR1 is SGHRS and CDR2 is YFSETQ in the germline V gene. With 0 bases clipped from V and 3 bases from J, the junction kept 6 bases outside the gene matches. This CDR3 is 17 amino acids long. In nucleotides, the CDR3 is TGCGCCAGCAGCTTGGGGGGACTAGCGGAAGGAACAGATACGCAGTATTTT. Amino acids: CASSLGGLAEGTDTQYF. Full variable domain (missing parts from reference TRBV5-1 and TRBJ2-3): KAGVTQTPRYLIKTRGQQVTLSCSPISGHRSVSWYQQTPGQGLQFLFEYFSETQRNKGNFPGRFSGRQFSNSRSEMNVSTLELGDSALYLCASSLGGLAEGTDTQYFGPGTRLTVL.

V usage is TRBV30 and J usage is TRBJ1-3; D unclear. Germline V lookup: CDR1 GTSNPN, CDR2 SVGIG (reference sequence). The CDR3 loop spans 13 amino acids. V was trimmed by 2 bases and J by 0 bases, leaving 5 bases between them. The CDR3 region is CAWSYISGNTIYF. DNA for the CDR3: TGTGCCTGGAGTTATATCTCTGGAAACACCATATATTTT.

This chain joins TRBV1 and TRBJ1-2. TRBV1 is labeled a pseudogene. The CDR3 spans 14 residues. The CDR3 protein is CTTPQRRENYGYTF. CDR3 in DNA: TGCACCACACCCCAGCGCAGGGAGAACTATGGCTACACCTTC.

V usage is TRBV23-1 and J usage is TRBJ2-7, with 7 nucleotides matching TRBD1. TRBV23-1 is an ORF, and what it does is uncertain. With V trimmed by 2 bases and J by 0 bases, 13 bases remained unmatched. CDR3 length equals 18 residues. This CDR3 reads CASSQRQGPNLSSYEQYF. In nucleotides, the CDR3 is TGCGCCAGCAGTCAAAGACAGGGCCCCAATTTAAGCTCCTACGAGCAGTACTTC.

The chain is built from TRBV10-3 and TRBJ2-3; the D gene is possibly TRBD1 (5 bases). CDR3 length: 13 residues. V was trimmed by 3 bases and J by 6 bases, leaving 10 bases between them. Germline values: CDR1 ENHRY, CDR2 SYGVKD. CDR3 residues: CAISDGAKDTQYF. As DNA, the CDR3 is TGTGCCATCAGTGATGGGGCGAAGGATACGCAGTATTTT.

The CDR3 loop reads CASSQRRAGGPTDTQYF. In nucleotides, the CDR3 is TGTGCCAGCAGCCAGAGGAGAGCGGGAGGGCCTACAGATACGCAGTATTTT. The chain carries TRBV11-2 and TRBJ2-3; 10 bases match TRBD2. Per the germline V gene, CDR1 is SGHAT and CDR2 is FQNNGV. The CDR3 spans 17 residues. V was clipped by 5 bases and J by 3 bases; unmatched bases: 11.

This sequence joins TRBV28 and TRBJ2-1; 7 bases agree with TRBD1. CDR1 MDHEN and CDR2 SYDVKM come from the germline V gene. This CDR3 contains 16 residues. V lost 2 bases to trimming and J lost 8 bases; unmatched junction nucleotides: 12. The CDR3 spells CASSLRGEGAMDEQFF. The CDR3 DNA reads TGTGCCAGCAGTTTACGCGGAGAGGGGGCGATGGATGAGCAGTTCTTC.

The rearrangement links TRBV5-1 to TRBJ2-1; 9 nucleotides align to TRBD1. Germline V gives CDR1 SGHRS, CDR2 YFSETQ. This CDR3 region has 15 residues. The junction had 8 bases not matched to a gene; V was cut back by 4 bases and J by 6 bases. This CDR3 reads CASSRAVTGGNEQFF. CDR3 bases: TGCGCCAGCAGCAGGGCCGTGACAGGGGGCAATGAGCAGTTCTTC. The whole variable domain, remainder taken from reference TRBV5-1 and TRBJ2-1, is KAGVTQTPRYLIKTRGQQVTLSCSPISGHRSVSWYQQTPGQGLQFLFEYFSETQRNKGNFPGRFSGRQFSNSRSEMNVSTLELGDSALYLCASSRAVTGGNEQFFGPGTRLTVL.

The chain is built from TRBV27 and TRBJ2-3, with D hard to call. The CDR3 spans 15 residues. Between the trimmed V and J ends, which lost 7 bases and 1 base, there was a span of 15 bases. Looked up from germline, CDR1 is MNHEY and CDR2 is SMNVEV (reference sequence). The DNA of the CDR3 is TGTGCCAGCACCTCCATTATCCACGGCACAGATACGCAGTATTTT. This translates into CASTSIIHGTDTQYF.

There are a few counts of this clone. The V and J genes are TRBV28 and TRBJ2-7, with D tentatively TRBD1 (5 bases). The CDR3 has 14 residues. Germline CDR1 MDHEN, CDR2 SYDVKM. V was clipped by 3 bases and J by 5 bases, with 14 bases between them. CDR3: CASSLSSPGNEQYF. In DNA form, the CDR3 reads TGTGCCAGCAGTTTGAGCAGCCCAGGGAACGAGCAGTACTTC.

The chain uses TRBV7-3 and TRBJ2-7, with D possibly being TRBD2 (5 bases). Trimming left V 2 bases short and J 0 bases short, with 14 bases between. The germline V gene encodes CDR1 SGHTA and CDR2 FQGTGA. This CDR3 is built from 16 residues. The CDR3 nucleotides are TGTGCCAGCAGCTTATTAGGAGGAGTTAACTCCTACGAGCAGTACTTC. This sequence encodes CASSLLGGVNSYEQYF.

With regard to this clone: The junction departs from germline at one end; a sequencing error may be responsible. V and J are TRBV7-7 and TRBJ2-5, with D maybe TRBD1 (6 bases). Germline CDR1 reads SSHAT; CDR2 reads FNYEAQ (reference sequence). The CDR3 is 14 residues long. The CDR3 loop is CASSQDSVQETQYF. DNA for the CDR3: TGTGCTAGCAGCCAGGACAGTGTCCAAGAGACCCAGTACTTC.

The V gene is TRBV6-1, the J gene TRBJ2-5; D possibly matches TRBD1 or TRBD2 (5 bases each). The germline CDR1 and CDR2 sequences are MNHNS and SASEGT. V lost 6 bases, J lost 4 bases, and 9 bases lay in between. The CDR3 runs to 12 residues. In DNA, the CDR3 is TGTGCCAGCAGCGGGACGGGAGAGACCCAGTACTTC. It codes for CASSGTGETQYF.

This chain joins TRBV28 and TRBJ2-7; D gene ambiguous. This CDR3 contains 14 residues. The ends were cut back, 8 bases at V and 1 base at J, with 15 bases in the middle. The V gene's germline CDR1 is MDHEN and CDR2 SYDVKM. The CDR3 nucleotides are TGTGCCAGCGCCCTACCGGGCGTGTCCTACGAGCAGTACTTC. This encodes CASALPGVSYEQYF.

This clone was seen only once. V and J are TRBV18 and TRBJ1-1; D gene ambiguous. Germline V gene sequence: CDR1 KGHSH, CDR2 LQKENI. The CDR3 spans 15 residues. The V and J ends lost 2 bases and 0 bases respectively, with 10 bases between them. For the CDR3, the DNA is TGTGCCAGCTCACCATCGGAAGTAATGAACACTGAAGCTTTCTTT. It yields the protein CASSPSEVMNTEAFF.